This T cell receptor (beta chain) was recovered during a study of long-term antiretroviral therapy in people with HIV. The CDR3 covers 13 residues. Trimming took off 5 bases at V and 2 bases at J, with 9 bases between the two ends. Germline CDR1 SGHAT, CDR2 FQNNGV. Assay version v3.0 of immunoSEQ was used, and it was run at survey level. Data came from immunoSEQ multiplex PCR; TCRdb stores just in-frame clones and leaves some out. This sample has approximately 47,000 clones; about 86% occur once, and the top ten carry under 3%. This clone was seen more than once but under ten times. Donors each had at least one pre-ART PBMC sample and at least two post-ART ones.

This TCR was sampled from a woman aged 18-30 years with HIV. The chain carries TRBV11-2 and TRBJ1-2, with a weak D call TRBD1 (5 bases). The material sequenced was unsorted PBMCs, taken 0.8 years after starting antiretroviral therapy. CDR3 region: CASSGGRNYGYTF. CDR3 DNA: TGTGCCAGCAGCGGGGGACGGAACTATGGCTACACCTTC. The full variable domain, in which reference TRBV11-2 and TRBJ1-2 provide the parts outside the CDR3, is EAGVAQSPRYKIIEKRQSVAFWCNPISGHATLYWYQQILGQGPKLLIQFQNNGVVDDSQLPKDRFSAERLKGVDSTLKIQPAKLEDSAVYLCASSGGRNYGYTFGSGTRLTVV.